This entry lists 26 T cell receptor beta chains sequenced from one sample in a study of Ad26.COV2.S vaccination and SARS-CoV-2 variants. The protocol was immunoSEQ multiplex PCR, while the TCRdb copy is restricted to in-frame clones and leaves out a portion. Of about 400,000 clones listed, 83% were seen once; the top ten hold more than 7%. Described treatment: around 19 received Ad26.COV2.S at low or high dose, single or two shots; about 5 received placebo; per-sample allocation not given. Collection of the samples took place on day 63 after the first injection of vaccine or placebo. The source was peripheral blood, collected in a trial of Ad26.COV2.S vaccine versus placebo. These receptors were obtained from a person between 18 and 65 years old who received the Ad26.COV2.S COVID-19 vaccine or a placebo.

The J gene is TRBJ2-7, the V gene TRBV11-1; D tentatively fits TRBD1 or TRBD2 (6 bases each). The CDR3 is made up of 15 amino acids. CDR1 is SGHAT, CDR2 FQDESV, per germline (reference sequence). The ends were cut back, 4 bases at V and 3 bases at J, with 16 bases in the middle. The CDR3 is CASSSRSGARYEQYF. The DNA for the CDR3 is TGTGCCAGCAGCTCGAGGTCGGGGGCCCGCTACGAGCAGTACTTC.

V and J are TRBV4-1 and TRBJ1-2; D uncertain. Germline assignment: CDR1 MGHRA and CDR2 YSYEKL. The CDR3 contains 13 residues. Trimming stripped 0 bases from V and 5 bases from J, with 7 bases between. CDR3 in amino acids: CASSQESGYGYTF. The CDR3 nucleotides read TGCGCCAGCAGCCAAGAGTCGGGGTATGGCTACACCTTC.

On this clone itself: Compared with germline, one end of the junction differs, possibly owing to a read error. Other nucleotide sequences in the sample specify the same CDR3. The V and J genes are TRBV27 and TRBJ1-5, with unresolved D. The germline V gene encodes CDR1 MNHEY and CDR2 SMNVEV (reference sequence). The CDR3 runs 11 residues. CDR3 loop: CASGFNQPQHF. The CDR3 bases are TGTGCCAGCGGTTTCAATCAGCCCCAGCATTTT.

V is TRBV11-3 and J is TRBJ2-7; D is unclear. The CDR3 loop spans 13 amino acids. Deletions cut 5 bases from V and 5 bases from J, with 13 bases between. Germline values: CDR1 SGHNT, CDR2 YENEEA. CDR3 sequence reads: CASSRRPYDEQYF. The CDR3 nucleotides are TGTGCCAGCAGCCGTCGGCCTTACGACGAGCAGTACTTC.

A remark on this clone: The sample carries other DNA sequences with the same CDR3. The V gene is TRBV12-3 or TRBV12-4, the J gene TRBJ2-2; D unresolved. The ends were cut back, 6 bases at V and 7 bases at J, with 6 bases in the middle. This CDR3 is 11 amino acids long. The CDR3 region has the DNA TGTGCCAGCAGCCTGCTCGGGGAGCTGTTTTTT. Protein: CASSLLGELFF.

This chain uses TRBV11-2 with TRBJ2-3; the D is unclear. Germline loops: CDR1 SGHAT, CDR2 FQNNGV. The CDR3 extends over 15 amino acids. The ends were cut back, 5 bases at V and 2 bases at J, with 14 bases in the middle. CDR3 in DNA: TGTGCCAGCAGCCCCCCGAAAGGGTACACAGATACGCAGTATTTT. Amino acid sequence: CASSPPKGYTDTQYF.

The chain couples TRBV11-2 to TRBJ1-5, with D tentatively TRBD1 (6 bases). The V end lost 3 bases, the J end lost 2 bases, and 14 bases lay between the germline ends. The CDR3 contains 16 residues. Germline lookup yields CDR1 SGHAT and CDR2 FQNNGV. This CDR3 is CASSFGGGGGNQPQHF. In DNA form, the CDR3 reads TGTGCCAGCAGCTTTGGGGGAGGGGGTGGCAATCAGCCCCAGCATTTT.

This clone was detected only a few times. Other DNA variants within this sample encode the same CDR3. CDR3 sequence: CASSLGNTEAFF. The CDR3 DNA reads TGTGCCAGCAGTTTGGGGAACACTGAAGCTTTCTTT. J is TRBJ1-1 and V is TRBV12-3 or TRBV12-4; the D is unclear. Between the trimmed V and J ends, which lost 3 bases and 1 base, there was a span of 3 bases. There are 12 residues in the CDR3.

The rearrangement links TRBV12-5 to TRBJ2-3, with 7 bases fitting TRBD1. This CDR3 is 14 amino acids long. Losses at the gene ends were 6 bases for V and 2 bases for J; bases not matched to a gene: 5. Germline loops: CDR1 LGHNT, CDR2 FRNRAP. The DNA for the CDR3 is TGTGCTAGTGGCACGGGGACAGTCACAGATACGCAGTATTTT. Its translation: CASGTGTVTDTQYF.

The J gene is TRBJ2-7, the V gene TRBV9, with D possibly matching TRBD2 (6 bases). Germline V gene sequence: CDR1 SGDLS, CDR2 YYNGEE. Trimming removed 2 bases from V and 3 bases from J, with 12 bases in between. This CDR3 has 14 amino acids. CDR3 nucleotide sequence: TGTGCCAGCAGCGTCGGACTACAACACTACGAGCAGTACTTC. Amino acids: CASSVGLQHYEQYF.

The chain joins TRBV5-1 to TRBJ1-1, with 8 bases that match TRBD1. The germline V gene has CDR1 SGHRS and CDR2 YFSETQ. The CDR3 covers 16 residues. Losses at the gene ends were 2 bases for V and 3 bases for J; bases not matched to a gene: 9. The CDR3 nucleotides are TGCGCCAGCAGCTTAGACTTAGGCAGGGGGCACACTGAAGCTTTCTTT. As protein: CASSLDLGRGHTEAFF.

The rearrangement links TRBV12-3 or TRBV12-4 to TRBJ2-7; no definite D call. V lost 4 bases and J lost 6, with 7 bases in between. The CDR3 contains 11 residues. The CDR3 DNA reads TGTGCCAGCAGTTCTTCCCGCGAGCAGTACTTC. This translates into CASSSSREQYF.

This chain links TRBV5-5 with TRBJ1-5; 7 bases map to TRBD1. V lost 4 bases to trimming and J lost 4 bases; unmatched junction nucleotides: 5. The CDR3 covers 14 residues. Germline lookup yields CDR1 SGHKS and CDR2 YYEKEE (reference sequence). DNA of the CDR3: TGTGCCAGCAGCCCCGGGACAGCAAATCAGCCCCAGCATTTT. It codes for CASSPGTANQPQHF.

This clone was seen a few times. The CDR3 nucleotides are TGCGCCAGCAGCCGAGTAGCGGGGACAGGGGGTTCACCCCTCCACTTT. Protein product: CASSRVAGTGGSPLHF. The chain uses TRBV4-3 and TRBJ1-6; TRBD1 agrees at 11 bases. The CDR3 is 16 amino acids. CDR1 and CDR2 from the germline V gene are LGHNA and YSLEER. With 4 bases clipped from V and 9 bases from J, the junction kept 8 bases outside the gene matches.

The rearrangement joins TRBV10-2 to TRBJ2-1, with 9 bases that match TRBD2. Trimming at V came to 3 bases and at J to 8 bases, leaving 5 bases not matched to a gene. The CDR3 totals 14 residues. Germline values: CDR1 WSHSY, CDR2 SAAADI. The DNA of the CDR3 is TGCGCCAGCAGTGACGGCGGGAGGGCACATGAGCAGTTCTTC. Its translation: CASSDGGRAHEQFF.

The sample holds one count of this clone. The rearrangement links TRBV19 to TRBJ1-2; TRBD1 agrees at 8 bases. CDR1 and CDR2 from the germline V gene are LNHDA and SQIVND (reference sequence). The V segment lost 5 bases and the J segment 2 bases; nucleotides outside the gene matches: 13. The CDR3 covers 17 residues. The chain's CDR3 is CASSWEGQGKLNYGYTF. CDR3 bases: TGTGCCAGTAGTTGGGAAGGACAGGGCAAACTAAACTATGGCTACACCTTC.

The CDR3 nucleotides read TGTGCCAGCAGTGACTCGCGGGTTCGCACAGATACGCAGTATTTT. The encoded protein is CASSDSRVRTDTQYF. This chain connects TRBV25-1 to TRBJ2-3, with D tentatively TRBD2 (5 bases). V lost 3 bases, J lost 1 base, and 11 bases lay in between. Germline V gene sequence: CDR1 MGHDK, CDR2 SYGVNS. The CDR3 extends over 15 amino acids.

Comments on this clone: This may arise from a read error, as a much more abundant clone is one base away. Other DNA sequences of this sample code for an identical CDR3. The gene calls are TRBV2 and TRBJ2-1; 7 bases fit TRBD2. Germline CDR1 is SNHLY and CDR2 is FYNNEI. The CDR3 has 15 residues. The CDR3 here is CASNGLAGVGDELFF. DNA for the CDR3: TGTGCCAGCAACGGACTTGCGGGGGTGGGGGATGAGCTGTTCTTC.

V and J are TRBV9 and TRBJ1-5; D ambiguous. Germline V CDR1 and CDR2: SGDLS, YYNGEE. Deletions cut 3 bases from V and 5 bases from J, with 12 bases between. This CDR3 has 14 amino acids. CDR3 sequence: CASSAGGPHQPQHF. The CDR3 coding sequence is TGTGCCAGCAGCGCCGGAGGACCGCATCAGCCCCAGCATTTT.

On this clone: A much larger clonotype is one base distant, so this may be a read error. The chain uses TRBV6-2 or TRBV6-3 and TRBJ2-2, with D possibly TRBD1 on 5 matching bases. The CDR3 runs to 13 residues. Trimming cost V 2 bases and J 4 bases, with 5 bases left between them. The germline V gene has CDR1 MNHEY and CDR2 SVGEGT. The CDR3 protein is CASSYRGTGELFF. The DNA of the CDR3 is TGTGCCAGCAGTTACAGGGGCACCGGGGAGCTGTTTTTT.

The chain links TRBV11-3 to TRBJ1-1, with 9 bases matching TRBD1. The germline V gene has CDR1 SGHNT and CDR2 YENEEA. CDR3 length: 16 amino acids. V was clipped by 1 base and J by 9 bases; unmatched bases: 12. CDR3 amino acids: CASSLGPGTGNLQAFF. Here the CDR3 DNA reads TGTGCCAGCAGCTTAGGCCCCGGGACAGGGAACCTTCAAGCTTTCTTT.

The V call is TRBV27, the J call TRBJ2-7; TRBD1 aligns across 8 bases. Per germline, CDR1 MNHEY and CDR2 SMNVEV (reference sequence). CDR3 length equals 14 residues. J was trimmed by 6 bases and V by 6 bases; bases with no gene match: 10. CDR3 residues: CASRLRQGRTEQYF. Here the CDR3 DNA reads TGTGCCAGCAGACTTCGACAGGGGAGGACCGAGCAGTACTTC.

CDR3 residues: CASSIVPGELFF. The CDR3, as DNA: TGTGCCAGTAGTATAGTCCCCGGGGAGCTGTTTTTT. The chain uses TRBV19 and TRBJ2-2, with D hard to call. The germline V and J ends were trimmed by 1 base and 6 bases, with 3 bases remaining between them. The CDR3 loop spans 12 amino acids. Looked up from germline, CDR1 is LNHDA and CDR2 is SQIVND (reference sequence).

V is TRBV9 and J is TRBJ2-5; D is possibly TRBD1 or TRBD2 (5 bases each). Germline loops: CDR1 SGDLS, CDR2 YYNGEE. There are 13 residues in the CDR3. Trimming stripped 3 bases from V and 1 base from J, with 7 bases between. This CDR3 is CASSAGTQETQYF. Here the CDR3 DNA reads TGTGCCAGCAGCGCCGGGACCCAAGAGACCCAGTACTTC.

The chain uses TRBV5-1 and TRBJ1-3; TRBD1 is a possible D gene (5 bases). The CDR3 is 16 residues long. The V end lost 4 bases, the J end lost 0 bases, and 14 bases lay between the germline ends. CDR1 SGHRS and CDR2 YFSETQ come from the germline V gene. CDR3 sequence (DNA): TGCGCCAGCAGCGCAGCGGGACTGAACTCTGGAAACACCATATATTTT. Protein product: CASSAAGLNSGNTIYF.

The CDR3 DNA reads as TGTGCCACCAGTGACCCCGGGACCGGTTACACAGATACGCAGTATTTT. Translating it yields CATSDPGTGYTDTQYF. The chain employs TRBV24-1 and TRBJ2-3, with D perhaps assigned TRBD1 or TRBD2 (5 bases each). Germline V CDR1 and CDR2: KGHDR, SFDVKD. Trimming took off 4 bases at V and 2 bases at J, with 15 bases between the two ends. This CDR3 contains 16 residues.